The present T cell receptor beta chain was sequenced within a study of T cells in Graves' hyperthyroidism and ophthalmopathy (dated by TCRdb to about 2019). Looking at the study overall: Peripheral blood samples were taken at initial diagnosis, before any treatment was given. The paper describes TCR Vbeta CDR3 sequencing of around 130 peripheral blood samples, made up of around 41 ophthalmopathy patients, roughly 75 hyperthyroidism patients and some 17 progressor patients. A discovery cohort of approximately 97 patients, approximately 44 with Graves' ophthalmopathy and over 55 with stable Graves' hyperthyroidism, was used to find distinguishing TCR V-J signatures. After sampling, hyperthyroidism patients received methimazole starting at 30 mg daily, and ophthalmopathy patients received high-dose intravenous methylprednisolone. The approximately 100 discovery patients were divided at random into training and test sets in a 7:3 ratio. In addition, the study compared T-cell repertoires in thyroid tissue and in blood from five to seven Graves' hyperthyroidism patients. Prospective prediction of ophthalmopathy was tested in an independent validation cohort of about 19 hyperthyroidism patients and 17 patients who later progressed to ophthalmopathy.

TCR beta CDR3 regions were amplified from RNA transcripts. A first-round RT-PCR of the TCR CDR3 used the HTBI primer set with the Qiagen OneStep RT-PCR kit. Libraries were constructed in a second round of multiplex PCR, after which size selection and purification were performed. Libraries were sequenced paired-end with 100 bp reads on an Illumina HiSeq2000. The paper's data handling went like this. SOAPnuke was used to process the raw data, throwing out any read that contained adapters or uncalled bases, had a mean Phred below 15, or lacked an exact constant-primer or identifier match. High-quality paired reads were merged with COPE v1.2.5, and unique nucleotide sequences were defined as clonotypes. MiTCR v1.1 was used to align the clonotypes against IMGT TRBV, TRBD and TRBJ reference segments. The analysis was restricted to V-J combinations with a frequency above 0.0001, which together covered approximately 99% of the repertoires. The TCS score was defined as the ratio of F50 (clonal expansion) to E x V (chaos), calculated using BLOSUM62-based TCRdist between CDR3 peptides within each V-J. Welch's t-statistics and random forest reduced 450 to 600 V-J features to roughly 13, which were used in a naive Bayes classifier (R e1071). Starting from the raw public reads, TCRdb applied fastp trimming at Q25, assembled clones with MiXCR and retained in-frame beta chains. Identical CDR3 protein sequences are pooled into one entry, listed with their most common genes and DNA. It is TCRdb's table, rather than the study itself, that gives the V and J calls and clone size. This sample gives around 600,000 distinct CDR3 sequences in total; more than 12% of them show up just once. The ten largest clones capture around 13% of the sample.

A remark on this clonotype: Its antigen specificity is not known. The junction and the germline gene differ at one end; a read error may be behind it.

The germline V gene yields MNHEY for CDR1 and SVGEGT for CDR2. Including the terminal cysteine and phenylalanine, the CDR3 comprises 19 residues. The sequence is cut down to CDR3 DNA, 57 bases in frame from base 1. Moderately to severely active disease, a Clinical Activity Score of at least 3, a NOSPECS grade of at least 4, and a duration under 3 months were present in ophthalmopathy patients. Exclusion was applied to patients with uncontrolled infections, other autoimmune diseases, pregnancy or lactation. Diagnoses relied on clinical symptoms, serum thyroxine and TRAb, thyroid ultrasound and orbital computed tomography. PBMCs were isolated from about 9.1 ml of fresh peripheral blood by Ficoll-Paque density gradient centrifugation. Total RNA was extracted with Trizol reagent, and quality was checked on an Agilent 2100 Bioanalyzer. Broader findings and caveats from the paper: Most expanded thyroid clonotypes (frequency above 0.001) were also detected in blood, a finding suggesting that blood repertoires may reflect thyroid immune responses. During validation, the model predicted progression to ophthalmopathy a median of around 7 months ahead of onset, with approximately 71% sensitivity and roughly 72% specificity. Sample size was not statistically predetermined, and blinding of investigators to group allocation was not performed. A 13 V-J signature model separated ophthalmopathy from stable hyperthyroidism, with 87.88% sensitivity and 81% to 82% specificity in cross-validation and 80%/75% in testing.

The material sequenced was blood. The receptor was derived from a woman between 50 and 59 years old with Graves' ophthalmopathy. The chain was built from TRBV6-2 or TRBV6-3 and TRBJ2-5; no D gene is confidently identified. The nucleotide sequence is given as TGTGCCAGCAGTTACTCGATAATTAGCCTCGGATTAGAACAAGAGGCCCAGTACTTC. Protein translation: CASSYSIISLGLEQEAQYF.